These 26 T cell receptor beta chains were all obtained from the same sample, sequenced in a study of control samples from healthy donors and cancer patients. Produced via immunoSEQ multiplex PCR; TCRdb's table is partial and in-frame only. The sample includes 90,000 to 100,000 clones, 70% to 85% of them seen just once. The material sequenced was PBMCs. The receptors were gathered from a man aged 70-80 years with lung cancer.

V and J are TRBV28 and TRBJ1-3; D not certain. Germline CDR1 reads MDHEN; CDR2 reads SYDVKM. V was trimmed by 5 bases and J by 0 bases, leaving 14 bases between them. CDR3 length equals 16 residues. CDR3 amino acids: CASSRSPGVSGNTIYF. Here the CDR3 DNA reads TGTGCCAGCAGTCGCTCTCCAGGAGTCTCTGGAAACACCATATATTTT.

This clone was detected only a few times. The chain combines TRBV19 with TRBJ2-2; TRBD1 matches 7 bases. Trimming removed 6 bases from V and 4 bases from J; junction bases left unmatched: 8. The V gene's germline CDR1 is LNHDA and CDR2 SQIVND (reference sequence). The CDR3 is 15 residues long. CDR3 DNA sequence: TGTGCCAGTAGAGACAGGGATGTGACCACCGGGGAGCTGTTTTTT. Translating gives CASRDRDVTTGELFF.

CDR3 nucleotides: TGTGCCAGCAGCGAGGACAGGGCTTCCTACAATGAGCAGTTCTTC. This gives the protein CASSEDRASYNEQFF. The chain couples TRBV7-3 to TRBJ2-1, with 8 bases lining up with TRBD1. J lost 1 base, V lost 5 bases, and 4 bases had no gene match. The CDR3 consists of 15 residues. CDR1 and CDR2 (germline): SGHTA, FQGTGA.

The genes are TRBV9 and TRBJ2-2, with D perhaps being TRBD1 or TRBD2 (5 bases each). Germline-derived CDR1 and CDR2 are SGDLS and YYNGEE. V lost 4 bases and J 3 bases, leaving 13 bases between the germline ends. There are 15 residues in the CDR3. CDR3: CASSFRELDTGELFF. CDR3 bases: TGTGCCAGCAGCTTCAGGGAGTTGGACACCGGGGAGCTGTTTTTT.

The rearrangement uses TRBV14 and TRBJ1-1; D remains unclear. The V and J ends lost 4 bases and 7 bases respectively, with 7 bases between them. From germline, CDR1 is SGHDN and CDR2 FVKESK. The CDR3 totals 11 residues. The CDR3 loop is CASSRSREAFF. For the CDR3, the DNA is TGTGCCAGCAGCCGGAGCCGTGAAGCTTTCTTT.

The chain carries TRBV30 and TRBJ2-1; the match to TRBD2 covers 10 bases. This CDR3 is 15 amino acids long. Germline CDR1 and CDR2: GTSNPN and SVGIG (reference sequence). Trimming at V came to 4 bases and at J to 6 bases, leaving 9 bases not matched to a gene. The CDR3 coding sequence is TGTGCCTGGAACTCGGGAGCGGGGGGGCTCAATGAGCAGTTCTTC. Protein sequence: CAWNSGAGGLNEQFF.

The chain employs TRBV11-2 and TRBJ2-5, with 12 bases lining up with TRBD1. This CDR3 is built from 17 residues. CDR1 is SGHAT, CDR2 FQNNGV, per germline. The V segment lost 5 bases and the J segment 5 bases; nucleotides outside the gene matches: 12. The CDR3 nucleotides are TGTGCCAGCAGCCTAGGGGGCGGGACAGGGGGCCGGGAGACCCAGTACTTC. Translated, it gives CASSLGGGTGGRETQYF.

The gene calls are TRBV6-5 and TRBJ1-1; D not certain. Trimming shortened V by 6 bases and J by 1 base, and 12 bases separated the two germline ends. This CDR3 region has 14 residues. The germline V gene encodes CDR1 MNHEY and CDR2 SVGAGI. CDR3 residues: CASRPPGRNTEAFF. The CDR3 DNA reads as TGTGCCAGCAGACCCCCCGGGAGGAACACTGAAGCTTTCTTT.

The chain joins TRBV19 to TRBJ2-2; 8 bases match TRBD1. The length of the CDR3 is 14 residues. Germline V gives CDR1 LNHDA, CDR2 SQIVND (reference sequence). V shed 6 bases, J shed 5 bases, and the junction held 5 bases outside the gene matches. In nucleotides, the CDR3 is TGTGCCAGTAGGTACAGGGGGAGAACCGGGGAGCTGTTTTTT. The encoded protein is CASRYRGRTGELFF.

In DNA, the CDR3 is TGTGCCAGCAGTCACGGACAGGGGTTTTGGAATTCACCCCTCCACTTT. Translating gives CASSHGQGFWNSPLHF. The chain employs TRBV7-9 and TRBJ1-6; TRBD1 matches at 9 bases. Per the germline V gene, CDR1 is SEHNR and CDR2 is FQNEAQ (reference sequence). Unmatched junction bases numbered 10, after V lost 6 bases and J lost 7 bases. CDR3 length: 16 residues.

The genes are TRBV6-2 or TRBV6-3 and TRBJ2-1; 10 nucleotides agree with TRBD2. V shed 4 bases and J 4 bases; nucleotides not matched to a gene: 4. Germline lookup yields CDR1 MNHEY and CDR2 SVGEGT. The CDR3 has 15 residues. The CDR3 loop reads CASSSLSGGYNEQFF. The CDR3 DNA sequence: TGTGCCAGCAGTTCGCTTAGCGGGGGGTACAATGAGCAGTTCTTC.

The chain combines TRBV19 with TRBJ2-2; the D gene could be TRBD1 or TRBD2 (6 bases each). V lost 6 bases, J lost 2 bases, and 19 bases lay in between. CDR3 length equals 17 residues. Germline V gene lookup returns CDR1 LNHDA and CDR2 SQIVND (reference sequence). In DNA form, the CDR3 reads TGTGCCAGTAGCACTCGGGGGCCGCGAAGTAACACCGGGGAGCTGTTTTTT. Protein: CASSTRGPRSNTGELFF. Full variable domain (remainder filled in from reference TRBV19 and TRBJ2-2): DGGITQSPKYLFRKEGQNVTLSCEQNLNHDAMYWYRQDPGQGLRLIYYSQIVNDFQKGDIAEGYSVSREKKESFPLTVTSAQKNPTAFYLCASSTRGPRSNTGELFFGEGSRLTVL.

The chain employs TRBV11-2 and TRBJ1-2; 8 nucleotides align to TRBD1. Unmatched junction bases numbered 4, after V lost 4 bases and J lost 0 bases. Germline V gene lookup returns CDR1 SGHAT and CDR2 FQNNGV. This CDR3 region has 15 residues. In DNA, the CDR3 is TGTGCCAGCAGCTCCAGACAGGGGCCTAACTATGGCTACACCTTC. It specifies CASSSRQGPNYGYTF. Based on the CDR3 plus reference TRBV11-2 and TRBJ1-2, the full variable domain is EAGVAQSPRYKIIEKRQSVAFWCNPISGHATLYWYQQILGQGPKLLIQFQNNGVVDDSQLPKDRFSAERLKGVDSTLKIQPAKLEDSAVYLCASSSRQGPNYGYTFGSGTRLTVV.

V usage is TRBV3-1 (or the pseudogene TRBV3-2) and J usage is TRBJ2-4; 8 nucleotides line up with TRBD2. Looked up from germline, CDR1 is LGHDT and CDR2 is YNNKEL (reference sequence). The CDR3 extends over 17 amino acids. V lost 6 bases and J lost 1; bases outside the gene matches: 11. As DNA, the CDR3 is TGTGCCAGCAGTCCCGGGGGTAGCGGGGTCGCCAAAAACATTCAGTACTTC. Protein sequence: CASSPGGSGVAKNIQYF.

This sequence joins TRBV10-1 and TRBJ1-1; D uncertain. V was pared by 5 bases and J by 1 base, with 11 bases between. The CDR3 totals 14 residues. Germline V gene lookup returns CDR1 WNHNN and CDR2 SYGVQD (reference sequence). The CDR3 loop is CASSRGPGNTEAFF. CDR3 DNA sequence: TGCGCCAGCAGTCGAGGGCCGGGGAACACTGAAGCTTTCTTT.

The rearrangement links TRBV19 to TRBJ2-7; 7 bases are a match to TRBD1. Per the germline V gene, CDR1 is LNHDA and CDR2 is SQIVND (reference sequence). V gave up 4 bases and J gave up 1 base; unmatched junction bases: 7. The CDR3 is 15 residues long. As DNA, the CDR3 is TGTGCCAGTAGTACCAGGGACAGTAAATCCTACGAGCAGTACTTC. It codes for CASSTRDSKSYEQYF.

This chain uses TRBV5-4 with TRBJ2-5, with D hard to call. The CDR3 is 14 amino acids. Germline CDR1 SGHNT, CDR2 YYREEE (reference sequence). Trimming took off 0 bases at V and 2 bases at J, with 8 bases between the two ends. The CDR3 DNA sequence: TGTGCCAGCAGCTTGGATCGCAGGCAAGAGACCCAGTACTTC. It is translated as CASSLDRRQETQYF.

The CDR3 spells CASSLARAYYEQYF. The CDR3 DNA reads as TGTGCCAGCAGCTTAGCGAGAGCCTACTACGAGCAGTACTTC. This chain joins TRBV7-9 and TRBJ2-7; D remains unclear. The V end lost 0 bases, the J end lost 3 bases, and 9 bases lay between the germline ends. CDR1 is SEHNR, CDR2 FQNEAQ, per germline (reference sequence). The CDR3 has 14 amino acids.

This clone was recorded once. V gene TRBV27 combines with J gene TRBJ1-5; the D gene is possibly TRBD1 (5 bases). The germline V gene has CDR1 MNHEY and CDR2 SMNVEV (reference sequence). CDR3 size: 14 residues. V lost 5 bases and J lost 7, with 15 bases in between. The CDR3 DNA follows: TGTGCCAGCAGTCCCGCGGGGGATGGACAGCCCCAGCATTTT. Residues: CASSPAGDGQPQHF.

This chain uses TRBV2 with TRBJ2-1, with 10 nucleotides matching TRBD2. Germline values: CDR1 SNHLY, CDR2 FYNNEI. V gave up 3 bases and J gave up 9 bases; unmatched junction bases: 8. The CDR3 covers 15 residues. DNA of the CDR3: TGTGCCAGCAGTGAGAGCGGGGGGGCCTACTTTGAGCAGTTCTTC. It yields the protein CASSESGGAYFEQFF.

In DNA, the CDR3 is TGTGCCAGCGGAGACAGGGATCGCAAGCAGTACTTC. It specifies CASGDRDRKQYF. The V and J genes are TRBV7-2 and TRBJ2-7, with 7 nucleotides matching TRBD1. J lost 8 bases, V lost 8 bases, and 9 bases had no gene match. This CDR3 is 12 amino acids long. Germline values: CDR1 SGHTA, CDR2 FQGNSA. Full variable domain (rest looked up from reference TRBV7-2 and TRBJ2-7): GAGVSQSPSNKVTEKGKDVELRCDPISGHTALYWYRQSLGQGLEFLIYFQGNSAPDKSGLPSDRFSAERTGGSVSTLTIQRTQQEDSAVYLCASGDRDRKQYFGPGTRLTVT.

CDR3 protein: CASSLTGKVVGGNTIYF. DNA for the CDR3: TGTGCCAGCAGCTTAACAGGGAAAGTTGTGGGTGGAAACACCATATATTTT. The chain is built from TRBV7-2 and TRBJ1-3, with D tentatively TRBD1 (6 bases). The V end was cut by 2 bases, the J end by 3 bases, with 17 bases between. This CDR3 contains 17 residues. Per the germline V gene, CDR1 is SGHTA and CDR2 is FQGNSA.

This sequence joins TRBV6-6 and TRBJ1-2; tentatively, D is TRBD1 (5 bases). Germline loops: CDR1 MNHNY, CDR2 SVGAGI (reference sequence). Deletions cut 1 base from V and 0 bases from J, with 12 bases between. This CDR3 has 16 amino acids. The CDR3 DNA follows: TGTGCCAGCAGTTACTGGAGGGACGGCACTAACTATGGCTACACCTTC. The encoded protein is CASSYWRDGTNYGYTF.

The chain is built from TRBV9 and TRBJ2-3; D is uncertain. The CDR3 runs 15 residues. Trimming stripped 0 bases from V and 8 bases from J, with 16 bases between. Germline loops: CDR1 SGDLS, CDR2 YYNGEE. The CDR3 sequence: CASSVDGSPLGTQYF. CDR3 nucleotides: TGTGCCAGCAGCGTAGATGGCAGCCCCTTAGGTACGCAGTATTTT.

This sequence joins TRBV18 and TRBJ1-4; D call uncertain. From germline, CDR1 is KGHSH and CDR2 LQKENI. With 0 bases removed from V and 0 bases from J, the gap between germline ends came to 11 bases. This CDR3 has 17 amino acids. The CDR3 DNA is TGTGCCAGCTCACCACCCGGCAGATCAACAACTAATGAAAAACTGTTTTTT. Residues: CASSPPGRSTTNEKLFF.

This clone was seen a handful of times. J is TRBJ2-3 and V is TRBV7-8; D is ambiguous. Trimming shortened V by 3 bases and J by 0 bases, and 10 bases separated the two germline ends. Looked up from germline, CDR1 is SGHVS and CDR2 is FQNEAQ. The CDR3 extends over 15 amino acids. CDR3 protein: CASSFAETSTDTQYF. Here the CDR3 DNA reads TGTGCCAGCAGCTTTGCGGAGACTAGCACAGATACGCAGTATTTT.